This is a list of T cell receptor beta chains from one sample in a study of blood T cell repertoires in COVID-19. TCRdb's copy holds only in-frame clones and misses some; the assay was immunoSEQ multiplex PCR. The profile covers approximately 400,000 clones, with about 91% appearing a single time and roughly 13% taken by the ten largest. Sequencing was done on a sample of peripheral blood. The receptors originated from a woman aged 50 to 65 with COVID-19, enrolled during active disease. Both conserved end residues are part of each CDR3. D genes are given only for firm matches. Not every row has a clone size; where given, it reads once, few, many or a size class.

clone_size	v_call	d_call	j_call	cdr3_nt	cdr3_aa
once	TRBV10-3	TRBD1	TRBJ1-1	TGTGCCATCAGCCGGACAGGGGACACTGAAGCTTTCTTT	CAISRTGDTEAFF
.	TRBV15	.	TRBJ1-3	TGTGCCACCAGCAGAGGACAAACTGGAAACACCATATATTTT	CATSRGQTGNTIYF
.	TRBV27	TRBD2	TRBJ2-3	TGTGCCAGCAGAAGCGGGGGGGCCAGAGGGAGTAATACGCAGTATTTT	CASRSGGARGSNTQYF
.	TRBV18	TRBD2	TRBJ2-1	TGTGCCAGCTCACCACCCCTACTAGCGGGGGGGCGAAATGAGCAGTTCTTC	CASSPPLLAGGRNEQFF
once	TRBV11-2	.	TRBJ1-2	TGTGCCAGCAGCCCCGGCAGGGTAAACTATGGCTACACCTTC	CASSPGRVNYGYTF
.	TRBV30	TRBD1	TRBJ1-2	TGTGCCTGGGCAGGGGGTAGGGAGCATGGCTACACCTTC	CAWAGGREHGYTF
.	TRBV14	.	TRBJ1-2	TGTGCCAGCAGCCAAGGACATACAGGCTACACCTTC	CASSQGHTGYTF
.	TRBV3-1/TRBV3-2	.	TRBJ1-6	TGTGCCAGCAGCCATAGGTCGGGGGCCCTCCACTTT	CASSHRSGALHF
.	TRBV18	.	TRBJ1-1	TGTGCCAGCTCATTTCAGGGATACGCTGAAGCTTTCTTT	CASSFQGYAEAFF
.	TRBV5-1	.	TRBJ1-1	TGCGCCAGCATGCGACAGTCGAACACTGAAGCTTTCTTT	CASMRQSNTEAFF
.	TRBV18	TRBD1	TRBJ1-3	TGTGCCAGCTCACCAGTGACAGGGGTCTCTGGAAACACCATATATTTT	CASSPVTGVSGNTIYF
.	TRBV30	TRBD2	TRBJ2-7	TGTGCCTGGAGTGACGCTGCGCGGGGGGAAGAGCAGTACTTC	CAWSDAARGEEQYF
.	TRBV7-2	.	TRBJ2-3	TGTGCCAGCAGCTTCCCCCGCGGGGTAGTGACAGATACGCAGTATTTT	CASSFPRGVVTDTQYF
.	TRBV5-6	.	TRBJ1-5	TGTGCCAGCAGCTCCAGTCAACAGGATCAGCCCCAGCATTTT	CASSSSQQDQPQHF
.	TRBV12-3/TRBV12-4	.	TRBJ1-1	TGTGCCAGCAGACGGGCAGGGGACACTGAAGCTTTCTTT	CASRRAGDTEAFF
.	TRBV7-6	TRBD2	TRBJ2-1	TGTGCCAGCGGCCCGTCCCTAGCGGGAGGTGAGCAGTTCTTC	CASGPSLAGGEQFF
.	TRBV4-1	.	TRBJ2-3	TGCGCCAGCAGCCAGCAGGGTACCACAGATACGCAGTATTTT	CASSQQGTTDTQYF
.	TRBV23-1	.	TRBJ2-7	TGCGCCAGCAGTCAAGGCACCTACGAGCAGTACTTC	CASSQGTYEQYF
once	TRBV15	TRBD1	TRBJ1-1	TGTGCCACCAGCGCAACAGGGGGGAACACTGAAGCTTTCTTT	CATSATGGNTEAFF
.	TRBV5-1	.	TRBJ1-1	TGCGCCAGCAGCTTGGAAGGACCCCAGGGACATTTGCCAACTGGAGCTTTCTTT	CASSLEGPQGHLPTGAFF
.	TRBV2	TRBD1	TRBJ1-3	TGTGCCAGCAGTGCTTACAACAGGGGAAGGTCTGGAAACACCATATATTTT	CASSAYNRGRSGNTIYF
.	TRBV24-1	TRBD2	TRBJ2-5	TGTGCCACCAGTGATCCACTCGAGCGGGGGGGCCTGGGGACCCAGTACTTC	CATSDPLERGGLGTQYF
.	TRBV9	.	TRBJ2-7	TGTGCCAGCAGCGTAGATAGTACCTACGAGCAGTACTTC	CASSVDSTYEQYF
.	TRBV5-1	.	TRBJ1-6	TGCGCCAGCAGCGCCGGGGCGGGGGTTGGTAATTCACCCCTCCACTTT	CASSAGAGVGNSPLHF
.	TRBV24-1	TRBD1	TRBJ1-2	TGTGCCACCTTCTCAGGAGGGGACAGGGGCCTTCCCCATGGCTACACCTTC	CATFSGGDRGLPHGYTF
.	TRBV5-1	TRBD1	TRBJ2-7	TGCGCCAGCAGCTTGGCCGGGACAGGCCCCTACGAGCAGTACTTC	CASSLAGTGPYEQYF
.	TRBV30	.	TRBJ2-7	TGTGCCTGGAGTGTACCGGGGAGCGGAATCTACGAGCAGTACTTC	CAWSVPGSGIYEQYF
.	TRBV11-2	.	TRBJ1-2	TGTGCCAGCAGGTTACTCAGCGGAACCTACGGCTACACCTTC	CASRLLSGTYGYTF
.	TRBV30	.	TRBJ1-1	TGTGCCTGGGGCCCCCCGGGTAACACTGAAGCTTTCTTT	CAWGPPGNTEAFF
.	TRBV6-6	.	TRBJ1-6	TGTGCCAGCAGCCGACCAGGGGCGAGCTCCTATAATTCACCCCTCCACTTT	CASSRPGASSYNSPLHF
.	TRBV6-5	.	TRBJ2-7	TGTGCCAGCAGTTACTCGAAATACACCTACGAGCAGTACTTC	CASSYSKYTYEQYF
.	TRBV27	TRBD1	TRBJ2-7	TGTGGTGAGGACAGGGACTACGAGCAGTACTTC	CGEDRDYEQYF